This TCR beta chain was observed in a study of shared clonotypes between healthy human individuals. Study-level points and caveats: With a handful of donors compared, roughly 4.9% of naive CD4 clonotypes were shared.

TCRdb keeps only in-frame clones here, not all; method: immunoSEQ multiplex PCR. Here the sample spans around 1,900,000 clones, roughly 95% being singletons. Trimming took off 0 bases at V and 2 bases at J, with 8 bases between the two ends. Germline V gene sequence: CDR1 SGHRS, CDR2 YFSETQ. This CDR3 has 14 amino acids. A note on this clone: The target antigen is unknown.

Cells designated naive CD8 were CD45RO-negative and were positively selected for CCR7, with terminally differentiated effector memory CD45RA+ cells excluded. The source of this sequence is a man between 18 and 35 years old in good health. Some clones in this sample may be carry-over from other donors' samples. The chain carries TRBV5-1 and TRBJ1-2; D remains ambiguous. Material: naive CD8+ T cells from PBMCs. This chain's CDR3 is CASSLENKNYGYTF. The CDR3 nucleotides read TGCGCCAGCAGCTTGGAGAACAAGAACTATGGCTACACCTTC.